The clone carrying this T cell receptor (beta chain) has only one observation. Donors included only healthy HIV-negative adults lacking recent acute infections or vaccinations. About 100 million PBMCs supplied genomic DNA for unsorted samples. This specimen belongs to a study of shared clonotypes between healthy human individuals. Assay runs were performed at deep level. Every subset's genomic DNA went evenly onto several immunoSEQ plates. Libraries were prepared by immunoSEQ multiplex PCR; TCRdb keeps only in-frame clonotypes and omits some of them. The sample yields 450,000 to 500,000 clones, 81% seen once. The CDR3 totals 14 residues. Germline CDR1 and CDR2: LNHDA and SQIVND (reference sequence). V lost 2 bases and J lost 3; bases outside the gene matches: 3.

The chain links TRBV19 to TRBJ2-7, with 8 bases aligning to TRBD2. Sequenced input: PBMCs. This sequence was found in a woman aged 40-49 years in good health. Some clones in this sample may be carry-over from other donors' samples. The CDR3, as DNA: TGTGCCAGTAGTATAAGCGGGAGTATCTACGAGCAGTACTTC. Amino acid sequence: CASSISGSIYEQYF. The whole variable domain, remainder taken from reference TRBV19 and TRBJ2-7, is DGGITQSPKYLFRKEGQNVTLSCEQNLNHDAMYWYRQDPGQGLRLIYYSQIVNDFQKGDIAEGYSVSREKKESFPLTVTSAQKNPTAFYLCASSISGSIYEQYFGPGTRLTVT.